One and the same sample provided the 18 T cell receptor beta chains below, sequenced in a study of vaccination effects on CD4 cells after COVID-19. The method was immunoSEQ multiplex PCR; TCRdb's version includes in-frame clones alone and lacks a portion of them. This sample has over 80,000 clones, with roughly 80% found just once. After expansion with viral peptide pools in the ViraFEST assay, antigen-specific CD4+ T cells were sequenced. Culture proceeded for nine to eleven days, and CD4+ T cells were then isolated. As their vaccination, participants received two doses of either BNT162b2 or mRNA-1273. No cognate antigen is known for these TCRs. Sequencing used CD4+ T cells from PBMCs cultured with HCoV-OC43 spike peptides, obtained after COVID-19 vaccination. Specified subset: HCoV-OC43 spike overlapping peptide pool stimulation. The receptors stem from a human donor who received a COVID-19 vaccine.

V usage is TRBV11-2 and J usage is TRBJ2-7; 9 bases are shared with TRBD1. CDR1 and CDR2 from the germline V gene are SGHAT and FQNNGV. V shed 5 bases, J shed 3 bases, and the junction held 8 bases outside the gene matches. The CDR3 is 15 residues long. The CDR3 nucleotides read TGTGCCAGCAGCCTCGGTGGACAGGGGATCTACGAGCAGTACGTC. It is translated as CASSLGGQGIYEQYV.

The chain couples TRBV2 to TRBJ1-4; TRBD1 might be the D (5 bases). Germline CDR1 and CDR2: SNHLY and FYNNEI. V shed 5 bases and J shed 4 bases, with 11 bases lying between them. The CDR3 contains 14 residues. For the CDR3, the DNA is TGTGCCAGCAGTCTGGGGAGGGGTAATGAAAAACTGTTTTTT. It encodes CASSLGRGNEKLFF.

The V gene is TRBV13, the J gene TRBJ2-1; tentatively, D is TRBD2 (5 bases). Looked up from germline, CDR1 is PRHDT and CDR2 is FYEKMQ (reference sequence). CDR3 length: 16 amino acids. Trimming took 2 bases from V and 0 from J, leaving 11 bases between them. CDR3 DNA sequence: TGTGCCAGCAGCTTAAGAGGGCAGGTCTCCTACAATGAGCAGTTCTTC. Protein: CASSLRGQVSYNEQFF.

V and J are TRBV7-6 and TRBJ2-5, with 14 nucleotides matching TRBD2. Germline V CDR1 and CDR2: SGHVS, FNYEAQ. The ends lost 4 bases at V and 5 bases at J; junction bases unmatched: 6. This CDR3 is built from 16 residues. The CDR3 coding sequence is TGTGCCAGCAGCTCAAGGACTAGCGGGGGGCGGGAGACCCAGTACTTC. Translating it yields CASSSRTSGGRETQYF.

V is TRBV6-6 and J is TRBJ2-5; D may be TRBD1 (6 bases). This CDR3 comprises 14 residues. The V gene lost 6 bases and the J gene lost 5 bases, with 16 bases spanning the gap. Germline V gene data show CDR1 as MNHNY and CDR2 as SVGAGI (reference sequence). CDR3 residues: CASRETGQSETQYF. The CDR3, as DNA: TGTGCCAGCAGGGAGACCGGACAGTCGGAGACCCAGTACTTC.

The chain combines TRBV4-1 with TRBJ2-2, with TRBD1 matching 8 bases. The CDR3 is 15 amino acids. After removal of 5 bases from V and 6 bases from J, the junction contained 8 bases not matched to a gene. Per germline, CDR1 MGHRA and CDR2 YSYEKL. CDR3 coding DNA: TGCGCCAGCAGCTGGACAGGGCTTGGTGCCGGGGAGCTGTTTTTT. Protein: CASSWTGLGAGELFF.

This clone was recorded only once. The J gene is TRBJ2-2, the V gene TRBV12-3 or TRBV12-4, with D perhaps TRBD1 (6 bases). The CDR3 sequence is 13 residues long. The germline V and J ends were trimmed by 7 bases and 1 base, with 7 bases remaining between them. The CDR3 nucleotides are TGTGCCAGCATGGACAGGAACACCGGGGAGCTGTTTTTT. Encoded protein: CASMDRNTGELFF.

In its sample, this clone was seen a few times. This chain uses TRBV27 with TRBJ1-1; D perhaps matches TRBD1 (6 bases). V lost 6 bases to trimming and J lost 5 bases, with 22 bases between them. The CDR3 runs to 16 residues. Germline CDR1 reads MNHEY; CDR2 reads SMNVEV (reference sequence). For the CDR3, the DNA is TGTGCCAGCAGGGCCTACGGAGAAGGGGGAAAAACTGAAGCTTTCTTT. Amino acid sequence: CASRAYGEGGKTEAFF.

V is TRBV21-1 and J is TRBJ2-7; the DNA was not used to check the table's D call, TRBD1. TRBV21-1 is termed a pseudogene. This CDR3 comprises 19 residues. The CDR3 DNA reads as TGTGCCAGCAGCGCTTCCACCGGGACAGATAAAATTTGCTCCTACGAGCAGTACGTC. Translated: CASSASTGTDKICSYEQYV.

The genes are TRBV6-1 and TRBJ1-1, with D possibly being TRBD1 (6 bases). This CDR3 region has 11 residues. Germline lookup yields CDR1 MNHNS and CDR2 SASEGT. V lost 2 bases, J lost 10 bases, and 8 bases lay in between. As DNA, the CDR3 is TGTGCCAGCAGTGAATCGACAGGAGCTTTCTTT. Translated, it gives CASSESTGAFF.

The J gene is TRBJ2-2, the V gene TRBV24-1; TRBD1 matches at 8 bases. The CDR3 is 16 residues long. Germline V gene data show CDR1 as KGHDR and CDR2 as SFDVKD. V gave up 7 bases and J gave up 4 bases; unmatched junction bases: 10. The CDR3 reads CATSARQGIITGELFF. The CDR3 region has the DNA TGTGCCACCAGCGCTAGACAGGGGATTATCACCGGGGAGCTGTTTTTT.

This clone was observed a handful of times. J is TRBJ2-3 and V is TRBV7-3; 8 bases fit TRBD2. The CDR3 is 14 amino acids. CDR1 is SGHTA and CDR2 is FQGTGA in the germline V gene. V was pared by 6 bases and J by 0 bases, with 2 bases of the junction left unmatched. The CDR3 sequence is CASRSSGSTDTQYF. The CDR3 DNA is TGTGCCAGCAGGTCTAGCGGGAGCACAGATACGCAGTATTTT.

This clone has only one observation. The chain uses TRBV7-9 and TRBJ1-3; 7 bases map to TRBD1. With 5 bases clipped from V and 0 bases from J, the junction kept 4 bases outside the gene matches. This CDR3 comprises 15 residues. In germline, CDR1 is SEHNR, CDR2 FQNEAQ (reference sequence). The CDR3 is CASSQTGASGNTIYF. The CDR3 coding sequence is TGTGCCAGCAGCCAAACAGGGGCCTCTGGAAACACCATATATTTT. Together with reference TRBV7-9 and TRBJ1-3, the CDR3 gives the full variable domain: DTGVSQNPRHKITKRGQNVTFRCDPISEHNRLYWYRQTLGQGPEFLTYFQNEAQLEKSRLLSDRFSAERPKGSFSTLEIQRTEQGDSAMYLCASSQTGASGNTIYFGEGSWLTVV.

The chain links TRBV18 to TRBJ2-1; 7 bases fit TRBD1. V trimming: 6 bases; J trimming: 5 bases; junction bases outside the gene matches: 4. Per germline, CDR1 KGHSH and CDR2 LQKENI. The CDR3 length is 13 residues. The chain's CDR3 is CASSSDRDNEQFF. CDR3 DNA: TGTGCCAGCTCCTCCGACAGGGACAATGAGCAGTTCTTC.

The chain couples TRBV29-1 to TRBJ2-3; the D gene is possibly TRBD2 (5 bases). The CDR3 spans 12 residues. V lost 6 bases and J lost 2, with 9 bases in between. Germline V CDR1 and CDR2: SQVTM, ANQGSEA. The CDR3 region has the DNA TGCAGCGTCAGGACTTCCACAGATACGCAGTATTTT. It codes for CSVRTSTDTQYF.

The chain recombines TRBV30 with TRBJ1-3, with 8 bases lining up with TRBD1. Trimming cost V 1 base and J 4 bases; bases outside gene matches: 3. The germline gives CDR1 GTSNPN, CDR2 SVGIG (reference sequence). The CDR3 totals 14 residues. CDR3 sequence: CAWSGQGSGNTIYF. The CDR3 DNA is TGTGCCTGGAGTGGACAGGGGTCGGGAAACACCATATATTTT. The full variable domain, with the rest looked up from reference TRBV30 and TRBJ1-3, is SQTIHQWPATLVQPVGSPLSLECTVEGTSNPNLYWYRQAAGRGLQLLFYSVGIGQISSEVPQNLSASRPQDRQFILSSKKLLLSDSGFYLCAWSGQGSGNTIYFGEGSWLTVV.

This chain uses TRBV5-4 with TRBJ2-2; D possibly corresponds to TRBD1 (5 bases). Trimming removed 2 bases at V and 4 bases at J, with 12 bases between. Germline lookup yields CDR1 SGHNT and CDR2 YYREEE (reference sequence). The CDR3 spans 15 residues. This CDR3 is CASSLSSGSTGELFF. The CDR3 bases are TGTGCCAGCAGCTTATCGTCAGGGTCCACCGGGGAGCTGTTTTTT. The full variable domain, rest sourced from reference TRBV5-4 and TRBJ2-2, is ETGVTQSPTHLIKTRGQQVTLRCSSQSGHNTVSWYQQALGQGPQFIFQYYREEENGRGNFPPRFSGLQFPNYSSELNVNALELDDSALYLCASSLSSGSTGELFFGEGSRLTVL.

The chain links TRBV10-1 to TRBJ1-1; no clear D. V lost 2 bases, J lost 4 bases, and 11 bases lay in between. Germline lookup yields CDR1 WNHNN and CDR2 SYGVQD (reference sequence). The length of the CDR3 is 14 residues. The CDR3 DNA sequence: TGCGCCAGCAGTGAGACGGGCGGAGGCACTGAAGCTTTCTTT. It translates to CASSETGGGTEAFF.